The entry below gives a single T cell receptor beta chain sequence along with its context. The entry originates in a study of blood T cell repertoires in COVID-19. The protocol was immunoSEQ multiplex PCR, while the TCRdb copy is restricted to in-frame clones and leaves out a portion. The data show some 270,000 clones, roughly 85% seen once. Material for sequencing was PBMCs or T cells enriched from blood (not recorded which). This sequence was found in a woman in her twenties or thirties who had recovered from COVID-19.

The CDR3 sequence is CATLKGRYTGGPDTQYF. The CDR3 DNA reads as TGTGCCACCTTGAAAGGTAGGTATACAGGGGGTCCAGATACGCAGTATTTT. V gene TRBV21-1 combines with J gene TRBJ2-3; the D segment call TRBD1 is taken from the table without a DNA check. TRBV21-1 constitutes a pseudogene. This CDR3 comprises 17 residues.